These T cell receptor beta chains were read from a single sample in a study of T cell responses to AZD1222 COVID-19 vaccine. Sequencing used immunoSEQ multiplex PCR; TCRdb keeps in-frame clones, though not all of them. The data contain about 19,000 clones, roughly 79% of them seen just once; the ten biggest clones take up roughly a fifth. Material: peripheral blood, obtained 28 days after the second AZD1222 dose. The receptors shown here come from an adult who received the AZD1222 COVID-19 vaccine. Both conserved end residues are trimmed from each CDR3. Fields, in order: V gene, J gene, CDR3 protein.

V gene: TRBV6-5
J gene: TRBJ1-1
CDR3 protein: ASILTSGGTTEAF

V gene: TRBV30
J gene: TRBJ1-2
CDR3 protein: AWISGEYGGYT

V gene: TRBV5-1
J gene: TRBJ1-3
CDR3 protein: ASSLAGDSGNTIY

V gene: TRBV9
J gene: TRBJ1-2
CDR3 protein: ASSVQGGRNYGYT

V gene: TRBV29-1
J gene: TRBJ1-1
CDR3 protein: SVRDGRNTEAF

V gene: TRBV7-2
J gene: TRBJ2-1
CDR3 protein: ASSFGQGGRNEQF

V gene: TRBV19
J gene: TRBJ1-3
CDR3 protein: ASSIGALLSGNTIY

V gene: TRBV5-6
J gene: TRBJ2-7
CDR3 protein: ASIRAGGSYEQY

V gene: TRBV30
J gene: TRBJ1-5
CDR3 protein: AWGVSHNQPQH

V gene: TRBV6-6
J gene: TRBJ2-7
CDR3 protein: ASRAGGFEQY

V gene: TRBV29-1
J gene: TRBJ1-2
CDR3 protein: SVPTGGHGYT

V gene: TRBV29-1
J gene: TRBJ2-7
CDR3 protein: SVEEVGLAGQY

V gene: TRBV7-3
J gene: TRBJ2-7
CDR3 protein: ASSPGAGGSYEQY

V gene: TRBV5-1
J gene: TRBJ1-6
CDR3 protein: ASRPLTRGFPNSPLH

V gene: TRBV5-1
J gene: TRBJ1-1
CDR3 protein: ASSLVGGKNTEAF

V gene: TRBV5-1
J gene: TRBJ2-5
CDR3 protein: ASSLQGAETQY

V gene: TRBV2
J gene: TRBJ2-1
CDR3 protein: ASSPLAEQF

V gene: TRBV5-1
J gene: TRBJ1-6
CDR3 protein: ASKDRTGSPLH

V gene: TRBV12-3/TRBV12-4
J gene: TRBJ1-1
CDR3 protein: ASSSGMNTEAF

V gene: TRBV7-2
J gene: TRBJ2-7
CDR3 protein: ASSFRTAPTYEQY

V gene: TRBV5-1
J gene: TRBJ1-1
CDR3 protein: ASSSDTLGGEAF

V gene: TRBV5-1
J gene: TRBJ2-7
CDR3 protein: ASKPGQGVLY

V gene: TRBV7-7
J gene: TRBJ2-3
CDR3 protein: ASSRSSTDTQY

V gene: TRBV6-6
J gene: TRBJ1-6
CDR3 protein: ASSLGLDSPLH

V gene: TRBV7-3
J gene: TRBJ2-3
CDR3 protein: ASSLTGLAGVTDTQY

V gene: TRBV18
J gene: TRBJ2-1
CDR3 protein: ASSPLASGGGEQF

V gene: TRBV5-1
J gene: TRBJ2-7
CDR3 protein: ASSFGAPGEQY

V gene: TRBV6-1
J gene: TRBJ2-1
CDR3 protein: ASSERVRNNNEQF

V gene: TRBV6-4
J gene: TRBJ1-1
CDR3 protein: ASSDGTGGFTEAF

V gene: TRBV6-5
J gene: TRBJ2-2
CDR3 protein: ASSRTGTGELF

V gene: TRBV11-2
J gene: TRBJ2-7
CDR3 protein: ASSLVRSNEQY

V gene: TRBV7-9
J gene: TRBJ1-2
CDR3 protein: ASSTDGVQGYT

V gene: TRBV24-1
J gene: TRBJ2-5
CDR3 protein: ATSDTRGSGETQY

V gene: TRBV30
J gene: TRBJ1-1
CDR3 protein: AWSVPFGRRGTEAF

V gene: TRBV11-3
J gene: TRBJ1-2
CDR3 protein: ASSQILGQGGDYGYT

V gene: TRBV5-4
J gene: TRBJ1-2
CDR3 protein: ASSLEEGHGYT

V gene: TRBV12-3/TRBV12-4
J gene: TRBJ2-7
CDR3 protein: ASRSVAYEQY

V gene: TRBV5-5
J gene: TRBJ2-7
CDR3 protein: ASSFVGGRREQY

V gene: TRBV9
J gene: TRBJ1-2
CDR3 protein: ASSPGQGAGGYT

V gene: TRBV5-1
J gene: TRBJ2-5
CDR3 protein: ASSLVAGMVQETQY

V gene: TRBV7-2
J gene: TRBJ2-7
CDR3 protein: ASGVDPLLNEQY

V gene: TRBV14
J gene: TRBJ1-1
CDR3 protein: ASSLMYGAEAF

V gene: TRBV5-8
J gene: TRBJ1-2
CDR3 protein: ASSLTWTGGNYGYT

V gene: TRBV4-1
J gene: TRBJ1-5
CDR3 protein: ASSQVGRGYSNQPQH

V gene: TRBV10-3
J gene: TRBJ2-2
CDR3 protein: AISEGQGAGTGELF

V gene: TRBV10-3
J gene: TRBJ2-5
CDR3 protein: AIKKTSGETQY

V gene: TRBV7-9
J gene: TRBJ1-1
CDR3 protein: ASSFIWVSKGTEAF

V gene: TRBV30
J gene: TRBJ1-2
CDR3 protein: AFRDRANYGYT

V gene: TRBV30
J gene: TRBJ1-4
CDR3 protein: AWRGPGEKLF

V gene: TRBV19
J gene: TRBJ2-1
CDR3 protein: ASAGQGLYNEQF

V gene: TRBV7-9
J gene: TRBJ2-3
CDR3 protein: ASSNDPTDTQY

V gene: TRBV5-4
J gene: TRBJ2-6
CDR3 protein: ASSPGALSSGANVLT

V gene: TRBV4-3
J gene: TRBJ2-1
CDR3 protein: ASSQDMGLGEQF

V gene: TRBV29-1
J gene: TRBJ2-2
CDR3 protein: SVVAGGSNTGELF

V gene: TRBV5-6
J gene: TRBJ1-1
CDR3 protein: ASSLRVREEAF

V gene: TRBV27
J gene: TRBJ1-1
CDR3 protein: ASSFTPRQSLYEAF

V gene: TRBV7-9
J gene: TRBJ1-6
CDR3 protein: ASSGLGGDGSPLH